This T cell receptor (beta chain) was sequenced during a study of regulatory T cells in long-lasting Graves disease. As to this clonotype: Antigen: not known.

General observations from the study: Preferential use of TRBV28, TRBJ1-2 and TRBJ2-5 was seen in persistent disease. New patients shared fewer public clonotypes (roughly 990) than persistent patients did (over 2,500). TCR diversity was lower in persistent Graves' patients than in newly diagnosed ones.

According to the study, TCR beta libraries were built with iRepertoire HTBI primers and CDR3-region Arm-PCR. Each CDR3 protein is one row after TCRdb ran MiXCR on the multiplex PCR reads. Of under 450,000 distinct CDR3 sequences in the sample, approximately 25% were seen once. The CDR3 sequence is 14 residues long. Germline-derived CDR1 and CDR2 are SGDLS and YYNGEE. V gave up 7 bases and J gave up 3 bases; unmatched junction bases: 10. Sample time point: persistent/refractory GD, antithyroid drugs over 5 years with positive TRAb. TCR sequences were obtained from RNA taken from PBMCs. V gene TRBV9 combines with J gene TRBJ2-7; 7 positions match TRBD2. The sequences come from peripheral blood mononuclear cells (PBMCs), collected when the disease was refractory, from a patient treated with antithyroid drugs. This clonotype was obtained from a woman in her thirties or forties with Graves disease. CDR3 sequence: CASAPEVAGYEQYF. Here the CDR3 DNA reads TGTGCCAGCGCTCCAGAGGTAGCGGGCTACGAGCAGTACTTC.